This T cell receptor (beta chain) was identified in a study of radiotherapy plus CTLA-4 blockade in lung cancer. Regarding the study as a whole: Blood-borne expansion of tumor-derived TCR clones followed radiotherapy plus ipilimumab.

TCRdb's copy holds only in-frame clones and misses some; the assay was immunoSEQ multiplex PCR. The table has 81,000 or so clones, about four fifths seen once. Each patient with chemo-refractory metastatic non-small-cell lung cancer was treated with focal radiation plus CTLA-4 blockade using ipilimumab. Trimming at V came to 3 bases and at J to 10 bases, leaving 5 bases not matched to a gene. Looked up from germline, CDR1 is SGDLS and CDR2 is YYNGEE. The CDR3 totals 14 residues. A remark on this clone: The target antigen is unknown.

J is TRBJ1-4 and V is TRBV9; 11 bases align to TRBD1. Sequenced here: peripheral blood, sampled from a patient treated with radiotherapy plus ipilimumab. This TCR was recovered from a human donor with non-small cell lung cancer who had stable disease on radiotherapy plus ipilimumab. As DNA, the CDR3 is TGTGCCAGCAGCGACGGACAGGGGGCTGGAAAACTGTTTTTT. Protein product: CASSDGQGAGKLFF.